This TCR beta chain was captured in a study of T cells after yellow fever vaccination (dated by TCRdb to the late 2010s). For the wider study: The SMART-Seq v4 Ultra Low Input RNA kit was used to prepare libraries from fractions with low cell numbers. To follow T-cell clones before and after primary and booster YFV17D yellow fever vaccination, bulk TCR alpha and beta repertoires were sequenced over time. The cohort comprised two healthy male donors, one aged 18 to 30 and one aged 30 to 40 years. Blood was drawn at multiple timepoints before and after primary and secondary immunization, with bulk PBMC replicates and cell subsets isolated. The paper as a whole reports these results and caveats: A small fraction of clonotypes showed up in both the CD4 and CD8 compartments, probably as a result of convergent recombination. After the booster, most of the clones that had expanded following primary vaccination were detected again (approximately 96% of CD4 and around 88% of CD8), which suggests that memory was broadly maintained. FACS-sorted repertoires could contain abundant contaminating clonotypes from the bulk population, so computational filtering was required. Compared with the primary T-cell response, the secondary T-cell response was faster but weaker, reaching its peak on day 5 rather than on day 15. Only a couple of donors were included in the study, so the extent to which the findings can be generalized is limited.

About this clonotype itself: Its antigen has not been determined. It has no much larger one-base neighbor in the sample; base qualities were not kept.

Sequencing instrument: Illumina NovaSeq 6000. Synthesis of TCR cDNA relied on 5'RACE template switching, a step that introduced a universal primer site along with unique molecular identifiers. Priming for cDNA synthesis came from both the TCR alpha and TCR beta constant segments. Library amplification involved two PCR steps, and the second step added sample barcodes and sequencing adapters. Libraries were sequenced on Illumina HiSeq 2500 (2x100 bp) or NovaSeq (2x150 bp). The paper's data handling went like this. Reads were demultiplexed and collapsed into UMI consensus sequences with MIGEC, and V(D)J alignment was performed with MiXCR. Vaccine-responding clonotypes were identified with edgeR using replicate PBMC samples, with FDR below 0.01 and a log2 fold change above 5 up to day 15 being required. Each bulk clonotype received a CD4 or CD8 identity based on whether the sequenced CD4 or CD8 repertoire contained that clonotype at higher abundance. In TCRdb, the public reads were trimmed at Q25 with fastp and aligned with MiXCR, with productive beta chains retained. All rows with the same CDR3 protein become a single entry with the most common DNA and genes. Here the V and J calls rest on TCRdb's processing, not on the authors' analysis. This sample comprises 150,000 or so distinct CDR3 sequences, 9.3% of them detected only once. The top ten constitute about a third of the sample.

CDR1 and CDR2 (SEHNR, FQNEAQ) derive from the germline V gene (reference sequence). From the cysteine up to the phenylalanine, the CDR3 has a length of 16 residues. This entry keeps only the CDR3 DNA: 48 bases, framed from base 1. Trimming accounts for 5 bases at V and 0 bases at J, while the number of junction bases matched to no gene is 8. This specimen's treatment or condition label, interpreted: live attenuated yellow fever vaccine strain. A standard Ficoll-Paque protocol was used to isolate PBMCs from peripheral blood. CD4 and CD8 T-cell fractions were isolated with Dynabeads CD4 and CD8 positive selection kits. TriZol was used to extract RNA from bulk PBMCs, from CD4 and CD8 fractions, and from dextramer-positive and dextramer-negative fractions.

The source of this sequence is a man between 18 and 35 years old who received the YFV17D yellow fever vaccine. The source was CD8+ T cells sorted from PBMCs, collected 45 days after the yellow fever booster vaccination. Here the chain combines TRBV7-9 and TRBJ2-3, with 7 bases in between that match TRBD1. At the DNA level, the sequence is TGTGCCAGCAGCGACACAGGGGACCCGAGCACAGATACGCAGTATTTT. Its coded protein is CASSDTGDPSTDTQYF.